The next 25 T cell receptor beta chains were all read from a single sample in a study of control samples from healthy donors and cancer patients. The assay was immunoSEQ multiplex PCR, and TCRdb's table has in-frame clones only and misses some. This table holds some 130,000 clones, around nine tenths found once. The source material was blood. The origin of the receptors is a man aged 18 to 35 in good health.

The gene calls are TRBV9 and TRBJ2-2; 7 nucleotides line up with TRBD2. Trimming at V came to 0 bases and at J to 4 bases, leaving 3 bases not matched to a gene. The V gene's germline CDR1 is SGDLS and CDR2 YYNGEE. This CDR3 comprises 15 residues. CDR3 loop: CASSVGLAGTGELFF. Here the CDR3 DNA reads TGTGCCAGCAGCGTAGGACTAGCTGGCACCGGGGAGCTGTTTTTT.

The chain joins TRBV5-1 to TRBJ1-3; D remains ambiguous. In germline, CDR1 is SGHRS, CDR2 YFSETQ. Trimming pared 0 bases from V and 6 bases from J, leaving 13 bases between. The CDR3 has 15 amino acids. The CDR3 reads CASSLGAGGENTIYF. CDR3 nucleotide sequence: TGCGCCAGCAGCTTGGGGGCCGGTGGCGAAAACACCATATATTTT. Combining the CDR3 with reference TRBV5-1 and TRBJ1-3 gives the whole variable domain KAGVTQTPRYLIKTRGQQVTLSCSPISGHRSVSWYQQTPGQGLQFLFEYFSETQRNKGNFPGRFSGRQFSNSRSEMNVSTLELGDSALYLCASSLGAGGENTIYFGEGSWLTVV.

The gene calls are TRBV9 and TRBJ2-2, with 12 nucleotides matching TRBD2. The germline V gene encodes CDR1 SGDLS and CDR2 YYNGEE. V gave up 4 bases and J gave up 5 bases; unmatched junction bases: 6. There are 16 residues in the CDR3. In DNA form, the CDR3 reads TGTGCCAGCAGCAGCTACCTAGCGGGGGGGACCGGGGAGCTGTTTTTT. Protein sequence: CASSSYLAGGTGELFF.

This clone has a single count. The chain couples TRBV11-2 to TRBJ2-2; TRBD1 matches at 7 bases. Germline V gives CDR1 SGHAT, CDR2 FQNNGV. This CDR3 has 18 amino acids. Unmatched junction bases numbered 11, after V lost 2 bases and J lost 2 bases. In DNA, the CDR3 is TGTGCCAGCAGCTTAAAGCGGCCAGGACAGGACAACACCGGGGAGCTGTTTTTT. Amino acid sequence: CASSLKRPGQDNTGELFF.

The rearrangement uses TRBV2 and TRBJ1-1, with D unclear. CDR3 length equals 10 residues. Germline-derived CDR1 and CDR2 are SNHLY and FYNNEI. V lost 7 bases and J 8 bases, leaving 8 bases between the germline ends. CDR3 coding DNA: TGTGCCAGCATACAGTTAGAAGCTTTCTTT. It codes for CASIQLEAFF.

The V call is TRBV2, the J call TRBJ2-3; 9 bases map to TRBD2. The CDR3 covers 16 residues. V shed 3 bases, J shed 2 bases, and the junction held 6 bases outside the gene matches. CDR1 is SNHLY, CDR2 FYNNEI, per germline. The CDR3 protein is CASSDQLAGYTDTQYF. CDR3 nucleotide sequence: TGTGCCAGCAGTGACCAACTAGCGGGCTACACAGATACGCAGTATTTT.

This chain connects TRBV11-2 to TRBJ2-7, with D possibly being TRBD2 (5 bases). Germline V gene sequence: CDR1 SGHAT, CDR2 FQNNGV. There are 14 residues in the CDR3. The V and J ends lost 2 bases and 3 bases respectively, with 11 bases between them. DNA for the CDR3: TGTGCCAGCAGCTTAAGCCTAGCTGGCTACGAGCAGTACTTC. This encodes CASSLSLAGYEQYF.

Here the CDR3 reads CASSGGAERGNQPQHF. Here the CDR3 DNA reads TGTGCCAGCAGCGGGGGGGCCGAGAGAGGCAATCAGCCCCAGCATTTT. The rearrangement joins TRBV9 to TRBJ1-5; D might be TRBD1 (6 bases). The germline gives CDR1 SGDLS, CDR2 YYNGEE. With 3 bases removed from V and 2 bases from J, the gap between germline ends came to 15 bases. This CDR3 region has 16 residues.

The chain couples TRBV7-9 to TRBJ1-3; 7 bases match TRBD1. Trimming cost V 4 bases and J 0 bases; bases outside gene matches: 9. The germline CDR1 and CDR2 sequences are SEHNR and FQNEAQ (reference sequence). The CDR3 spans 17 residues. CDR3 sequence (DNA): TGTGCCAGCAGCTCACGGGAGGGGACAGTCTCTGGAAACACCATATATTTT. This translates into CASSSREGTVSGNTIYF. The full variable domain, rest sourced from reference TRBV7-9 and TRBJ1-3, is DTGVSQNPRHKITKRGQNVTFRCDPISEHNRLYWYRQTLGQGPEFLTYFQNEAQLEKSRLLSDRFSAERPKGSFSTLEIQRTEQGDSAMYLCASSSREGTVSGNTIYFGEGSWLTVV.

The chain combines TRBV19 with TRBJ2-3, with 12 bases that match TRBD2. V lost 7 bases to trimming and J lost 1 base; unmatched junction nucleotides: 9. The germline gives CDR1 LNHDA, CDR2 SQIVND (reference sequence). This CDR3 has 17 amino acids. CDR3 residues: CASTERTSGVRTDTQYF. The CDR3 coding sequence is TGTGCCAGTACTGAAAGGACTAGCGGGGTCCGCACAGATACGCAGTATTTT.

This chain connects TRBV19 to TRBJ2-7; D is possibly TRBD1 or TRBD2 (6 bases each). Trimming took 8 bases from V and 2 from J, leaving 22 bases between them. This CDR3 has 16 amino acids. From germline, CDR1 is LNHDA and CDR2 SQIVND (reference sequence). The CDR3 DNA reads as TGTGCCAGTTCCCCTCGCGGGACATACACGACCTACGAGCAGTACTTC. It specifies CASSPRGTYTTYEQYF.

The chain joins TRBV4-2 to TRBJ2-3, with unresolved D. CDR1 is LGHNA, CDR2 YNFKEQ, per germline. The CDR3 covers 11 residues. V was trimmed by 1 base and J by 4 bases, leaving 0 bases between them. CDR3 region: CASSQADTQYF. CDR3 bases: TGTGCCAGCAGCCAAGCAGATACGCAGTATTTT.

The gene calls are TRBV12-3 or TRBV12-4 and TRBJ2-7; D not resolved. With 2 bases removed from V and 2 bases from J, the gap between germline ends came to 7 bases. The CDR3 length is 13 residues. The DNA for the CDR3 is TGTGCCAGCAGTTTACTCCTCGCCTACGAGCAGTACTTC. Translated: CASSLLLAYEQYF.

The chain combines TRBV2 with TRBJ2-1; D gene unclear. The CDR3 spans 14 residues. Germline CDR1 SNHLY, CDR2 FYNNEI. V was clipped by 1 base and J by 7 bases, with 11 bases between them. This CDR3 is CASSEEVGWNEQFF. The DNA of the CDR3 is TGTGCCAGCAGTGAAGAGGTGGGGTGGAATGAGCAGTTCTTC.

J is TRBJ2-5 and V is TRBV5-4; 10 bases map to TRBD2. The CDR3 extends over 15 amino acids. V shed 1 base, J shed 5 bases, and the junction held 5 bases outside the gene matches. CDR1 is SGHNT, CDR2 YYREEE, per germline (reference sequence). The CDR3 bases are TGTGCCAGCAGCTTGACAGCGGGGGGGCACGAGACCCAGTACTTC. This codes for CASSLTAGGHETQYF. The full variable domain, its missing parts supplied by reference TRBV5-4 and TRBJ2-5, is ETGVTQSPTHLIKTRGQQVTLRCSSQSGHNTVSWYQQALGQGPQFIFQYYREEENGRGNFPPRFSGLQFPNYSSELNVNALELDDSALYLCASSLTAGGHETQYFGPGTRLLVL.

The rearrangement joins TRBV7-2 to TRBJ2-7; D ambiguous. The germline V gene has CDR1 SGHTA and CDR2 FQGNSA. Trimming took 4 bases from V and 0 from J, leaving 7 bases between them. This CDR3 has 13 amino acids. For the CDR3, the DNA is TGTGCCAGCAGCTCCCCGGGCTCCTACGAGCAGTACTTC. It translates to CASSSPGSYEQYF.

The chain is built from TRBV4-1 and TRBJ2-2, with D unresolved. The CDR3 is 17 amino acids. V gave up 6 bases and J gave up 0 bases, with 17 bases separating them. Germline-derived CDR1 and CDR2 are MGHRA and YSYEKL. The chain's CDR3 is CASSPEVRFANTGELFF. The CDR3 coding sequence is TGCGCCAGCAGTCCCGAAGTCCGGTTTGCGAACACCGGGGAGCTGTTTTTT.

The V gene is TRBV7-6, the J gene TRBJ2-1; 10 bases line up with TRBD2. Germline V CDR1 and CDR2: SGHVS, FNYEAQ. With V trimmed by 1 base and J by 0 bases, 3 bases remained unmatched. This CDR3 spans 17 amino acids. Here the CDR3 reads CASSLVAGGDSYNEQFF. The CDR3 DNA reads as TGTGCCAGCAGCTTAGTAGCGGGGGGTGACTCCTACAATGAGCAGTTCTTC.

The gene calls are TRBV7-9 and TRBJ1-2; D remains unclear. The CDR3 length is 12 residues. The germline V gene encodes CDR1 SEHNR and CDR2 FQNEAQ (reference sequence). V was cut by 5 bases and J by 2 bases, with 6 bases left in between. CDR3 region: CASSTPNYGYTF. As DNA, the CDR3 is TGTGCCAGCAGCACCCCAAACTATGGCTACACCTTC.

CDR3 loop: CARSLDREGETQYF. CDR3 coding DNA: TGTGCCAGAAGCTTAGACAGGGAAGGTGAGACCCAGTACTTC. The chain joins TRBV5-3 to TRBJ2-5, with 7 bases lining up with TRBD1. TRBV5-3 is noted as an ORF with a role that remains uncertain. The CDR3 contains 14 residues. The J segment lost 5 bases and the V segment lost 2 bases, leaving 6 bases of the junction unmatched.

This rearrangement joins TRBV7-3 to TRBJ2-6; D is undetermined. This CDR3 comprises 15 residues. Germline values: CDR1 SGHTA, CDR2 FQGTGA. V was trimmed by 3 bases and J by 2 bases, leaving 8 bases between them. The CDR3 DNA sequence: TGTGCCAGCAGCTTGGTAGGGACTGGGGCCAACGTCCTGACTTTC. Its translation: CASSLVGTGANVLTF.

The chain has TRBV10-1 and TRBJ2-1; 15 bases are a match to TRBD2. This CDR3 spans 17 amino acids. Germline lookup yields CDR1 WNHNN and CDR2 SYGVQD (reference sequence). V shed 4 bases, J shed 9 bases, and the junction held 10 bases outside the gene matches. CDR3 protein: CASSAKWTSGGAPEQFF. CDR3 DNA sequence: TGCGCCAGCAGTGCCAAGTGGACTAGCGGGGGGGCCCCTGAGCAGTTCTTC.

The J gene is TRBJ2-5, the V gene TRBV9; D might be TRBD2 (6 bases). Germline CDR1 is SGDLS and CDR2 is YYNGEE. This CDR3 is built from 13 residues. V shed 5 bases and J shed 2 bases, with 10 bases lying between them. The CDR3 nucleotides are TGTGCCAGCAGTACCCGGGGGCAAGAGACCCAGTACTTC. It translates to CASSTRGQETQYF.

The chain has TRBV20-1 and TRBJ2-5; D remains ambiguous. Germline lookup yields CDR1 DFQATT and CDR2 SNEGSKA (reference sequence). V lost 4 bases and J 3 bases, leaving 3 bases between the germline ends. This CDR3 comprises 10 residues. In DNA form, the CDR3 reads TGCAGTGCTATAAAAGAGACCCAGTACTTC. It yields the protein CSAIKETQYF.

The chain uses TRBV2 and TRBJ2-2; TRBD1 matches 8 bases. CDR3 length: 13 amino acids. Trimming cost V 7 bases and J 5 bases; bases outside gene matches: 3. Germline-derived CDR1 and CDR2 are SNHLY and FYNNEI. CDR3 region: CASTDRVTGELFF. CDR3 nucleotides: TGTGCCAGCACGGACAGGGTGACCGGGGAGCTGTTTTTT.